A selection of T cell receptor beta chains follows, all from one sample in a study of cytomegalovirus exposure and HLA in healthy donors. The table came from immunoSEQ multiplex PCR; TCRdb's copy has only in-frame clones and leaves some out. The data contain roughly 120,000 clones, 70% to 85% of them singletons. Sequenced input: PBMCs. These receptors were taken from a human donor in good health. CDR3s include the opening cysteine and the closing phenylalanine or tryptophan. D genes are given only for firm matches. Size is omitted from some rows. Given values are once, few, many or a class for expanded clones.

cdr3_aa: CASSPQGNSYNEQFF
cdr3_nt: TGTGCCAGCAGCCCCCAGGGTAACTCCTACAATGAGCAGTTCTTC
clone_size: .
d_call: .
j_call: TRBJ2-1
v_call: TRBV5-5

cdr3_aa: CASSLAGTSGSGNGELFF
cdr3_nt: TGCGCCAGCAGCTTGGCCGGGACTAGCGGGAGCGGAAACGGGGAGCTGTTTTTT
clone_size: .
d_call: TRBD2
j_call: TRBJ2-2
v_call: TRBV5-1

cdr3_aa: CASSRGGASDTQYF
cdr3_nt: TGTGCCAGCAGCCGGGGGGGAGCCAGCGATACGCAGTATTTT
clone_size: .
d_call: TRBD2
j_call: TRBJ2-3
v_call: TRBV5-5

cdr3_aa: CASSKWDRPGQSFGNIQYF
cdr3_nt: TGTGCCAGCAGCAAATGGGATCGACCGGGACAGAGTTTTGGAAACATTCAGTACTTC
clone_size: .
d_call: .
j_call: TRBJ2-4
v_call: TRBV21-1

cdr3_aa: CASSPVRGRSTEAFF
cdr3_nt: TGTGCCAGCAGCCCCGTTAGGGGCAGGAGCACTGAAGCTTTCTTT
clone_size: .
d_call: .
j_call: TRBJ1-1
v_call: TRBV9

cdr3_aa: CASGDFYEQYF
cdr3_nt: TGTGCCAGCGGTGACTTTTACGAGCAGTACTTC
clone_size: .
d_call: .
j_call: TRBJ2-7
v_call: TRBV28

cdr3_aa: CASSLTAGGIDEQFF
cdr3_nt: TGTGCCAGCTCTCTGACAGCGGGAGGGATAGATGAGCAGTTCTTC
clone_size: .
d_call: TRBD2
j_call: TRBJ2-1
v_call: TRBV18

cdr3_aa: CSVERQTDTQYF
cdr3_nt: TGCAGCGTTGAAAGACAGACAGATACGCAGTATTTT
clone_size: .
d_call: .
j_call: TRBJ2-3
v_call: TRBV29-1

cdr3_aa: CASSIGQINTEAFF
cdr3_nt: TGTGCCAGTAGTATAGGACAGATAAACACTGAAGCTTTCTTT
clone_size: .
d_call: .
j_call: TRBJ1-1
v_call: TRBV19

cdr3_aa: CASSQGLAAYNEQFF
cdr3_nt: TGTGCCAGCAGCCAGGGACTAGCGGCCTACAATGAGCAGTTCTTC
clone_size: .
d_call: TRBD2
j_call: TRBJ2-1
v_call: TRBV5-8

cdr3_aa: CASSLGEGSGNTIYF
cdr3_nt: TGTGCCAGCAGCTTAGGCGAGGGCTCTGGAAACACCATATATTTT
clone_size: few
d_call: .
j_call: TRBJ1-3
v_call: TRBV7-6

cdr3_aa: CATSRESSTTSNTEAFF
cdr3_nt: TGTGCCACCAGCAGAGAATCTTCGACAACCTCGAACACTGAAGCTTTCTTT
clone_size: .
d_call: .
j_call: TRBJ1-1
v_call: TRBV15

cdr3_aa: CASSEALRGKGYTF
cdr3_nt: TGTGCCAGCAGTGAAGCGCTTCGGGGGAAAGGCTACACCTTC
clone_size: .
d_call: .
j_call: TRBJ1-2
v_call: TRBV6-1

cdr3_aa: CAWRTRGSGDGNTIYF
cdr3_nt: TGTGCCTGGAGAACTCGCGGGTCCGGAGATGGAAACACCATATATTTT
clone_size: .
d_call: .
j_call: TRBJ1-3
v_call: TRBV30

cdr3_aa: CASSSPVSNQPQHF
cdr3_nt: TGTGCCAGCAGTTCCCCCGTAAGCAATCAGCCCCAGCATTTT
clone_size: once
d_call: .
j_call: TRBJ1-5
v_call: TRBV28

cdr3_aa: CASSVGLASSYEQYF
cdr3_nt: TGTGCCAGCAGCGTAGGACTAGCGAGCTCCTACGAGCAGTACTTC
clone_size: .
d_call: TRBD2
j_call: TRBJ2-7
v_call: TRBV9

cdr3_aa: CASSPPGGVSNQPQHF
cdr3_nt: TGTGCCAGCAGTCCGCCCGGAGGGGTTAGCAATCAGCCCCAGCATTTT
clone_size: .
d_call: .
j_call: TRBJ1-5
v_call: TRBV28

cdr3_aa: CASSGGWGNQPQHF
cdr3_nt: TGTGCCAGTAGCGGAGGTTGGGGCAATCAGCCCCAGCATTTT
clone_size: .
d_call: .
j_call: TRBJ1-5
v_call: TRBV19

cdr3_aa: CASSFGGPGRETQYF
cdr3_nt: TGTGCCAGCAGCTTTGGTGGGCCTGGAAGGGAGACCCAGTACTTC
clone_size: .
d_call: .
j_call: TRBJ2-5
v_call: TRBV7-9

cdr3_aa: CASSPLAGLTDTQYF
cdr3_nt: TGTGCCAGCAGCCCCTTAGCGGGACTCACAGATACGCAGTATTTT
clone_size: .
d_call: TRBD2
j_call: TRBJ2-3
v_call: TRBV11-3

cdr3_aa: CAWSVQGHQPQHF
cdr3_nt: TGTGCCTGGAGTGTCCAGGGCCATCAGCCCCAGCATTTT
clone_size: .
d_call: .
j_call: TRBJ1-5
v_call: TRBV30

cdr3_aa: CAISEKGEGGNEQFF
cdr3_nt: TGTGCCATCAGTGAGAAGGGGGAGGGCGGGAATGAGCAGTTCTTC
clone_size: .
d_call: .
j_call: TRBJ2-1
v_call: TRBV10-3

cdr3_aa: CASSSRDRAHGYTF
cdr3_nt: TGTGCCAGTAGTAGCCGGGACAGGGCTCATGGCTACACCTTC
clone_size: .
d_call: TRBD1
j_call: TRBJ1-2
v_call: TRBV19

cdr3_aa: CASSLNRGREQYF
cdr3_nt: TGTGCCAGCAGCTTAAACAGGGGGAGAGAGCAGTACTTC
clone_size: few
d_call: TRBD1
j_call: TRBJ2-7
v_call: TRBV7-2

cdr3_aa: CASSPRLAGAGEQFF
cdr3_nt: TGTGCCAGCAGCCCGCGACTAGCGGGAGCTGGTGAGCAGTTCTTC
clone_size: once
d_call: TRBD2
j_call: TRBJ2-1
v_call: TRBV7-3

cdr3_aa: CASSYGPGYNYGYTF
cdr3_nt: TGTGCCAGCAGTTACGGTCCGGGGTATAACTATGGCTACACCTTC
clone_size: .
d_call: .
j_call: TRBJ1-2
v_call: TRBV6-5

cdr3_aa: CASSLEYRGLYGYTF
cdr3_nt: TGCGCCAGCAGCTTGGAGTACAGGGGTCTCTATGGCTACACCTTC
clone_size: .
d_call: TRBD1
j_call: TRBJ1-2
v_call: TRBV5-1

cdr3_aa: CASSIPAGAGGYTF
cdr3_nt: TGTGCCAGTAGTATACCGGCGGGAGCCGGTGGCTACACCTTC
clone_size: few
d_call: .
j_call: TRBJ1-2
v_call: TRBV19

cdr3_aa: CASGLGHYRDRAYEQYF
cdr3_nt: TGTGCTAGTGGTTTGGGCCATTACCGGGACAGGGCCTACGAGCAGTACTTC
clone_size: .
d_call: TRBD1
j_call: TRBJ2-7
v_call: TRBV12-5

cdr3_aa: CASRQGASTQYF
cdr3_nt: TGTGCCAGTAGACAGGGGGCGAGTACGCAGTATTTT
clone_size: .
d_call: TRBD1
j_call: TRBJ2-3
v_call: TRBV5-6

cdr3_aa: CASSLIQAGNGANVLTF
cdr3_nt: TGTGCCAGCAGTCTGATTCAGGCAGGGAACGGGGCCAACGTCCTGACTTTC
clone_size: .
d_call: .
j_call: TRBJ2-6
v_call: TRBV27

cdr3_aa: CASSSPRQGNYEQYF
cdr3_nt: TGTGCCAGCAGCTCCCCGAGACAGGGGAACTACGAGCAGTACTTC
clone_size: .
d_call: TRBD1
j_call: TRBJ2-7
v_call: TRBV11-2

cdr3_aa: CASRREDAEKLFF
cdr3_nt: TGTGCCAGCAGAAGGGAGGATGCGGAAAAACTGTTTTTT
clone_size: .
d_call: .
j_call: TRBJ1-4
v_call: TRBV2

cdr3_aa: CSVEGDRASTDTQYF
cdr3_nt: TGCAGCGTTGAGGGGGACAGGGCCAGCACAGATACGCAGTATTTT
clone_size: .
d_call: TRBD1
j_call: TRBJ2-3
v_call: TRBV29-1

cdr3_aa: CASSSQGADNEQFF
cdr3_nt: TGTGCCAGCAGTTCTCAGGGGGCTGACAATGAGCAGTTCTTC
clone_size: once
d_call: TRBD1
j_call: TRBJ2-1
v_call: TRBV2

cdr3_aa: CASRGGRGYGYTF
cdr3_nt: TGCGCCAGCCGAGGGGGGAGGGGCTATGGCTACACCTTC
clone_size: .
d_call: .
j_call: TRBJ1-2
v_call: TRBV4-1

cdr3_aa: CASSPQGLGEQYF
cdr3_nt: TGTGCCAGCTCACCGCAGGGGCTAGGGGAGCAGTACTTC
clone_size: few
d_call: .
j_call: TRBJ2-7
v_call: TRBV18

cdr3_aa: CASSLPRGGNYGYTF
cdr3_nt: TGTGCCAGCAGTTTACCCAGGGGTGGCAACTATGGCTACACCTTC
clone_size: .
d_call: .
j_call: TRBJ1-2
v_call: TRBV28

cdr3_aa: CASSYSGRLIINEQFF
cdr3_nt: TGTGCCAGCAGTTACTCGGGCAGGCTGATTATCAATGAGCAGTTCTTC
clone_size: .
d_call: .
j_call: TRBJ2-1
v_call: TRBV6-5

cdr3_aa: CASSARGQGVGYNNQPQHF
cdr3_nt: TGTGCCAGCAGTGCCAGAGGACAGGGAGTGGGGTATAACAATCAGCCCCAGCATTTT
clone_size: .
d_call: TRBD1
j_call: TRBJ1-5
v_call: TRBV28

cdr3_aa: CASIKGSLNTEAFF
cdr3_nt: TGTGCCAGCATCAAGGGGTCCCTGAACACTGAAGCTTTCTTT
clone_size: few
d_call: .
j_call: TRBJ1-1
v_call: TRBV7-8

cdr3_aa: CASSLTSGVTDTQYF
cdr3_nt: TGCGCCAGCAGCTTGACTAGCGGGGTCACAGATACGCAGTATTTT
clone_size: .
d_call: TRBD2
j_call: TRBJ2-3
v_call: TRBV5-1